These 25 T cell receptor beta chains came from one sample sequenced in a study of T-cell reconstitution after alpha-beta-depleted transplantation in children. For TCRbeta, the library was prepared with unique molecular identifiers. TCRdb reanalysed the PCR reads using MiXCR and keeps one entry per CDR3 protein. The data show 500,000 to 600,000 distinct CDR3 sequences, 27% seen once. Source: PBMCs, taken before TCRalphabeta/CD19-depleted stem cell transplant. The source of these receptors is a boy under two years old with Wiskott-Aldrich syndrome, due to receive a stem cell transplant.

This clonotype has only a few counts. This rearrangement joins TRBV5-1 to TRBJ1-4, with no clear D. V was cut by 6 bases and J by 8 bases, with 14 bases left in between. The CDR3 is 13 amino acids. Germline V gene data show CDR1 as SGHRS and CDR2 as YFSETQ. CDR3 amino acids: CASIDGGREKLFF. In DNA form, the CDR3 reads TGCGCCAGCATTGACGGAGGACGAGAAAAACTGTTTTTT.

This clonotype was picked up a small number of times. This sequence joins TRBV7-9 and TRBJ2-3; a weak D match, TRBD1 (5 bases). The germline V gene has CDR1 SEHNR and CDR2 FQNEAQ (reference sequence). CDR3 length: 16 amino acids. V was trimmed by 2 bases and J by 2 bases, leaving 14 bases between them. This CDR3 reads CASSLRGDIPTDTQYF. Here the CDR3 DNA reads TGTGCCAGCAGCTTAAGGGGCGACATTCCCACAGATACGCAGTATTTT.

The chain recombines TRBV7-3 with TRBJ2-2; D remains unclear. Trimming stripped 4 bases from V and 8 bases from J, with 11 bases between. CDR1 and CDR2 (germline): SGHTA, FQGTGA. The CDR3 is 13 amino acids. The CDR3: CASSSGDSGELFF. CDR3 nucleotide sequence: TGTGCCAGCAGCTCAGGAGATTCAGGGGAGCTGTTTTTT.

This chain's CDR3 is CASSLWGGYQETQYF. The DNA of the CDR3 is TGTGCCAGCAGTTTATGGGGGGGGTACCAAGAGACCCAGTACTTC. The gene calls are TRBV28 and TRBJ2-5; TRBD2 matches at 7 bases. The CDR3 loop spans 15 amino acids. Looked up from germline, CDR1 is MDHEN and CDR2 is SYDVKM. V trimming: 0 bases; J trimming: 0 bases; junction bases outside the gene matches: 1.

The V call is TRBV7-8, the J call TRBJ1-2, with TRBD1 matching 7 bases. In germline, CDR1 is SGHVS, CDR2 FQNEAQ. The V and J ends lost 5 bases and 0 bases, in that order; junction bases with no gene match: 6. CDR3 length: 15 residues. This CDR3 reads CASSLLQGSNYGYTF. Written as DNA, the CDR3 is TGTGCCAGCAGCCTTCTACAGGGGTCTAACTATGGCTACACCTTC.

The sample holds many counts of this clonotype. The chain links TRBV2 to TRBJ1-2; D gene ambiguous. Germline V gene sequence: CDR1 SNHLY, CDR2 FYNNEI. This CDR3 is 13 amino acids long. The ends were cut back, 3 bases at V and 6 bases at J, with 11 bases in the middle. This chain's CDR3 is CASSEGGTDGYTF. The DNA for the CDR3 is TGTGCCAGCAGTGAGGGCGGCACGGATGGCTACACCTTC.

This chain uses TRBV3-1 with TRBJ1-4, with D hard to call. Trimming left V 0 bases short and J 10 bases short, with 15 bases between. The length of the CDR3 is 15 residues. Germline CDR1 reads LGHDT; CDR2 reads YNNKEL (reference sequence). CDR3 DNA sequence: TGTGCCAGCAGCCAAGATCGGGCGGGAGCGGGAAAACTGTTTTTT. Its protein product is CASSQDRAGAGKLFF.

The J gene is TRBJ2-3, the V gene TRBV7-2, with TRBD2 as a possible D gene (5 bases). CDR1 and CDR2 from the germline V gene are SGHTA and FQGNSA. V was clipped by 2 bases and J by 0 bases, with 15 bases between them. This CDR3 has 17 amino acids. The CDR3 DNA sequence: TGTGCCAGCAGCTTAAGCGGCACACCCCGTAGCACAGATACGCAGTATTTT. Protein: CASSLSGTPRSTDTQYF.

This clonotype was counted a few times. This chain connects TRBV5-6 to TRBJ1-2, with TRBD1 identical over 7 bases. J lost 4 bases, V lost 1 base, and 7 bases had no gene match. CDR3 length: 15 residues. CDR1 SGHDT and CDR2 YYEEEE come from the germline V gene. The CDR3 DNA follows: TGTGCCAGCAGCTTGACGGCAGGGGGAGGCTATGGCTACACCTTC. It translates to CASSLTAGGGYGYTF.

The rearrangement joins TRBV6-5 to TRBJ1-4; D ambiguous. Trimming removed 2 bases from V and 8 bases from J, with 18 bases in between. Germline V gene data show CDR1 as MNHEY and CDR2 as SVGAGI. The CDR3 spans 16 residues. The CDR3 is CASSYTSVTLREKLFF. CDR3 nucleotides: TGTGCCAGCAGTTACACCTCCGTGACTTTGAGGGAAAAACTGTTTTTT.

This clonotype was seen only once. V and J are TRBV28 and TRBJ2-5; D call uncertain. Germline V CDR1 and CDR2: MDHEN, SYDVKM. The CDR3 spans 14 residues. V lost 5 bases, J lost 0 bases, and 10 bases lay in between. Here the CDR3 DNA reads TGTGCCAGCAGTAGTACCCCTAACCAAGAGACCCAGTACTTC. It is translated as CASSSTPNQETQYF.

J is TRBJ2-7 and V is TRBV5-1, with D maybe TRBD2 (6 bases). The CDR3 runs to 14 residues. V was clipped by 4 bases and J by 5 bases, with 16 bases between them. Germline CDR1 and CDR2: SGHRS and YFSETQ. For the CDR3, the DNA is TGCGCCAGCAGCCCCCGACTAGTCATCGACGAGCAGTACTTC. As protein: CASSPRLVIDEQYF.

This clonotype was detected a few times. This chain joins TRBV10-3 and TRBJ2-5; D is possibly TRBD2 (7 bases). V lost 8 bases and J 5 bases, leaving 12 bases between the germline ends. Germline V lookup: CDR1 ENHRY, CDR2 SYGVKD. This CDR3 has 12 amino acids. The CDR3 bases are TGTGCCATCCCGGGGGGCCTGGAGACCCAGTACTTC. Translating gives CAIPGGLETQYF.

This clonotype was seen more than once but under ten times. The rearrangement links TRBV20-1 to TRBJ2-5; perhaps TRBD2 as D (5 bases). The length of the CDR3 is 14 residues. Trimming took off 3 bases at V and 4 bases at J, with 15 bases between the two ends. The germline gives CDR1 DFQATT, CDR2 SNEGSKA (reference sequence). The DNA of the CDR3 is TGCAGTGCTAGTACGGTGGGAGTGGGAGAGACCCAGTACTTC. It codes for CSASTVGVGETQYF.

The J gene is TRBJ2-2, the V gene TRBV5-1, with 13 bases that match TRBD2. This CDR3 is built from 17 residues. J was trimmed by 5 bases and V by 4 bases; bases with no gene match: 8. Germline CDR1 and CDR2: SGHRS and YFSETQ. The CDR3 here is CASSTGRTSGSTGELFF. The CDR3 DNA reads TGCGCCAGCAGCACGGGAAGGACTAGCGGGAGTACCGGGGAGCTGTTTTTT.

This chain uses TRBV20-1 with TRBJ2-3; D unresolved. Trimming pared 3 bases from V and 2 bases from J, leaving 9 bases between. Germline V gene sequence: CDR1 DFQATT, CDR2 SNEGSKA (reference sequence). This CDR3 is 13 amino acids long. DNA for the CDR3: TGCAGTGCTAGTGGGCAGGACACAGATACGCAGTATTTT. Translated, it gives CSASGQDTDTQYF.

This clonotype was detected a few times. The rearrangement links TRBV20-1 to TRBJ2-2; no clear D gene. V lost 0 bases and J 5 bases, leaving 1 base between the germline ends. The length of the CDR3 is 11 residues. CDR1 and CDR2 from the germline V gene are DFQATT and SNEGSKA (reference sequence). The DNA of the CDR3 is TGCAGTGCTAGAGATACCGGGGAGCTGTTTTTT. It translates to CSARDTGELFF.

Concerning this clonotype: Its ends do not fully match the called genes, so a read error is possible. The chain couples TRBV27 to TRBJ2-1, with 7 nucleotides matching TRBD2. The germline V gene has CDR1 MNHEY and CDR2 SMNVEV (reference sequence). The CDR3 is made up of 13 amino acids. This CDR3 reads CASSTWDYYEQFF. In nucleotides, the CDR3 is TGTGCCAGCAGTACCTGGGACTACTATGAGCAGTTCTTC.

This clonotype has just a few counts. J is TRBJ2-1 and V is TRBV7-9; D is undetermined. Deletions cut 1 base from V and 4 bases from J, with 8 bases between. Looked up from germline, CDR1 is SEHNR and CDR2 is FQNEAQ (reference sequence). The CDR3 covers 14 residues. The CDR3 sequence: CASSLGPVYNEQFF. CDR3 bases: TGTGCCAGCAGCTTAGGTCCGGTATACAATGAGCAGTTCTTC.

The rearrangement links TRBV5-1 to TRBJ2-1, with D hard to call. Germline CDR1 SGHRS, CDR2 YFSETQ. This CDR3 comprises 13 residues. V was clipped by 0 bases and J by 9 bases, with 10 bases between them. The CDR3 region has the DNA TGCGCCAGCAGCTTGGTAGTGGAAGCTGAGCAGTTCTTC. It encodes CASSLVVEAEQFF. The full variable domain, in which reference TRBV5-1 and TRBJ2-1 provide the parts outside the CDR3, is KAGVTQTPRYLIKTRGQQVTLSCSPISGHRSVSWYQQTPGQGLQFLFEYFSETQRNKGNFPGRFSGRQFSNSRSEMNVSTLELGDSALYLCASSLVVEAEQFFGPGTRLTVL.

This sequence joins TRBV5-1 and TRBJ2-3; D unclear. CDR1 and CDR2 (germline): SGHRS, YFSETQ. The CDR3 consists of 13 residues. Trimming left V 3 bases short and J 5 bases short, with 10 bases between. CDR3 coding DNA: TGCGCCAGCAGCTCCCACAGAGAAGATACGCAGTATTTT. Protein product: CASSSHREDTQYF.

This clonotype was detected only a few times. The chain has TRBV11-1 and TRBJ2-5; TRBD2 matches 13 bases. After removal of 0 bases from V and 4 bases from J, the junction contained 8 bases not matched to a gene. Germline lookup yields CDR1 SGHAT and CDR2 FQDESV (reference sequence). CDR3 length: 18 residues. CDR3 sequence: CASSLASGLAGVSETQYF. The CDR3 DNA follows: TGTGCCAGCAGCTTAGCCTCCGGACTAGCGGGAGTTTCAGAGACCCAGTACTTC.

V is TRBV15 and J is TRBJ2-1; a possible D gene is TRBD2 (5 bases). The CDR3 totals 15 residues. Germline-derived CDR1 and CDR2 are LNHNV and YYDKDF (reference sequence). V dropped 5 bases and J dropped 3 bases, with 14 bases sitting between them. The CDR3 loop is CATSRRSGYYNEQFF. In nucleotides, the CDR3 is TGTGCCACCAGCCGCAGGAGCGGATACTACAATGAGCAGTTCTTC.

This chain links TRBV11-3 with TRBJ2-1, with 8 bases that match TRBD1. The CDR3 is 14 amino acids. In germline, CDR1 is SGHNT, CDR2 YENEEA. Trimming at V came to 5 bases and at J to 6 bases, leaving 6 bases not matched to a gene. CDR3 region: CASSPPDRGNEQFF. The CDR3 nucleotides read TGTGCCAGCAGCCCCCCCGACAGGGGCAATGAGCAGTTCTTC.

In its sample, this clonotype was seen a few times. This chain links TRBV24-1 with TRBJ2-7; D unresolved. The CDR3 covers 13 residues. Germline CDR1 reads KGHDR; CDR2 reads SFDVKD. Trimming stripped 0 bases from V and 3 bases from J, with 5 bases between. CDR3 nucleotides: TGTGCCACCAGTGATTTGAACAGCTACGAGCAGTACTTC. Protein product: CATSDLNSYEQYF.